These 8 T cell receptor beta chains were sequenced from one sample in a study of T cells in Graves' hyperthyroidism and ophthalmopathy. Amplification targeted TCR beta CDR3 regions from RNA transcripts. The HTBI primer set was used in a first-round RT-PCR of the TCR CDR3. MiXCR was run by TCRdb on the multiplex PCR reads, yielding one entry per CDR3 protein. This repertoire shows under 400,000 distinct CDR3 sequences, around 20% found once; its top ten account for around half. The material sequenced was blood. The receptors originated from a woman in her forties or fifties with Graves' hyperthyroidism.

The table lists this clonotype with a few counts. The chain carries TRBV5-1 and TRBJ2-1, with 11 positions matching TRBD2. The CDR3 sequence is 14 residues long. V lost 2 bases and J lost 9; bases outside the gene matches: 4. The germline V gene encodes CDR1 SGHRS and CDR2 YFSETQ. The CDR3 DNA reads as TGCGCCAGCAGCTTTAGCGGGGGGGCCTCTGAGCAGTTCTTC. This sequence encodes CASSFSGGASEQFF.

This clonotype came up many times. CDR3 coding DNA: TGTGCCAGCTCACCATTGGGACAGGACTCCTACGAGCAGTACTTC. Translating it yields CASSPLGQDSYEQYF. The rearrangement uses TRBV18 and TRBJ2-7, with 8 bases matching TRBD1. This CDR3 has 15 amino acids. V lost 2 bases to trimming and J lost 0 bases; unmatched junction nucleotides: 3. Germline loops: CDR1 KGHSH, CDR2 LQKENI.

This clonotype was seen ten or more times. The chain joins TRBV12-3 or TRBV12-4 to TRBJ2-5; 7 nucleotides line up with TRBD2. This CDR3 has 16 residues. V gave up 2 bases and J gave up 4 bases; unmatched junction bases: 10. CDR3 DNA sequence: TGTGCCAGCAGTTTACATCCGGGAGGAACAGGAGAGACCCAGTACTTC. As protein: CASSLHPGGTGETQYF.

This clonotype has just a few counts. CDR3: CATKGGTDTQYF. CDR3 coding DNA: TGTGCCACCAAAGGCGGGACGGATACGCAGTATTTT. The V and J genes are TRBV24-1 and TRBJ2-3, with D perhaps matching TRBD2 (6 bases). Trimming removed 8 bases at V and 6 bases at J, with 11 bases between. The germline CDR1 and CDR2 sequences are KGHDR and SFDVKD. There are 12 residues in the CDR3.

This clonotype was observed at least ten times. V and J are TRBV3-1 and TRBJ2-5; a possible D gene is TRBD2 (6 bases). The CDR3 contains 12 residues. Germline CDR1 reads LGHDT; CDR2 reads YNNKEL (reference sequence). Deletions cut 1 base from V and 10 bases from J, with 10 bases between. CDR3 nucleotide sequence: TGTGCCAGCAGCCAAGCCCGGGACTTCCAGTACTTC. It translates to CASSQARDFQYF.

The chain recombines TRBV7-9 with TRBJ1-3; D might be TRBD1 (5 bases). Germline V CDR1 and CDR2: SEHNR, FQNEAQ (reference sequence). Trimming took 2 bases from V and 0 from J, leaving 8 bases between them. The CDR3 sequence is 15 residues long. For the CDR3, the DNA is TGTGCCAGCAGCTTATCGGGGGACTCTGGAAACACCATATATTTT. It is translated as CASSLSGDSGNTIYF.

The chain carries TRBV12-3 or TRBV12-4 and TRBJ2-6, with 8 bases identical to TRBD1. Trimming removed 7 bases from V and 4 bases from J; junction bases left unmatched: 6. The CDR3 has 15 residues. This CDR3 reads CASTLRGQGANVLTF. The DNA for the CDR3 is TGTGCCAGCACCCTCAGGGGGCAAGGGGCCAACGTCCTGACTTTC.

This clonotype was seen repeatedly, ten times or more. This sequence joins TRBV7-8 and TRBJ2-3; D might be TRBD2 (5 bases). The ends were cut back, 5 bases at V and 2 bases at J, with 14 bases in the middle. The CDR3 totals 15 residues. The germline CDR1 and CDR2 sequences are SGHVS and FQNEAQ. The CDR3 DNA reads TGTGCCAGCAGCGAAGAGGGCCCCTCCACAGATACGCAGTATTTT. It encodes CASSEEGPSTDTQYF.